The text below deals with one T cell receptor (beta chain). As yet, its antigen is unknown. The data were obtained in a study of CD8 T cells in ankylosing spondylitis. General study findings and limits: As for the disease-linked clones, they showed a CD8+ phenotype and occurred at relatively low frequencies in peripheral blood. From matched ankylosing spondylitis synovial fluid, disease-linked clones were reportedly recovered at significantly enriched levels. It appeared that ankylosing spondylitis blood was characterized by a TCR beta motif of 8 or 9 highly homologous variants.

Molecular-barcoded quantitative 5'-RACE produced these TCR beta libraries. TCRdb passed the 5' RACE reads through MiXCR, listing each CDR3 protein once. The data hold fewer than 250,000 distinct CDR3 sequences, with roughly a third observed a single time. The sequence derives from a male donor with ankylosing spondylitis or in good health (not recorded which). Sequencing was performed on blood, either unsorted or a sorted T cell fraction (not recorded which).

CDR3 DNA: TGCAGCGTACAACAGGGGCTTTCCTACGAGCAGTACTTC. The encoded protein is CSVQQGLSYEQYF. The chain is built from TRBV29-1 and TRBJ2-7; 7 bases map to TRBD1. CDR3 length: 13 residues. J was trimmed by 1 base and V by 6 bases; bases with no gene match: 6. CDR1 SQVTM and CDR2 ANQGSEA come from the germline V gene.